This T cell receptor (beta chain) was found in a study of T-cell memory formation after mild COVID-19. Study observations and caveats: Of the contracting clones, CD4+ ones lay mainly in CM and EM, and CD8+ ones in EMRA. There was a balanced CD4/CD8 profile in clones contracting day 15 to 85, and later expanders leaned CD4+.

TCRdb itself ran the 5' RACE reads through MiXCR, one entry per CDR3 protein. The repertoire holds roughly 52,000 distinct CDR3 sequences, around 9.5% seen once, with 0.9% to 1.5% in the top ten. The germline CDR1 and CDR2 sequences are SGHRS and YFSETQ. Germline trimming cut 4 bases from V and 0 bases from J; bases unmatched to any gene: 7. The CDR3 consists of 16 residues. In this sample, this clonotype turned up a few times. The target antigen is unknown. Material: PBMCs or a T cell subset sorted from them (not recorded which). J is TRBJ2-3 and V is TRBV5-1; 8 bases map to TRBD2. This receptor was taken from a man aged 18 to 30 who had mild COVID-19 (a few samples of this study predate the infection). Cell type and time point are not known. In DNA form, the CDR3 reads TGCGCCAGCAGCCGGTCGGCTAGCGGGAGCACAGATACGCAGTATTTT. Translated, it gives CASSRSASGSTDTQYF.